One and the same sample provided the 16 T cell receptor beta chains below, sequenced in a study of T cell responses to AZD1222 COVID-19 vaccine. Assay used: immunoSEQ multiplex PCR; TCRdb lists only in-frame clones, some missing. The repertoire includes around 95,000 clones, 70% to 90% of them detected once, and around 3% sits in the top ten. Material: peripheral blood, obtained on day 0 of AZD1222 vaccination. The receptor set was obtained from an adult in good health.

The chain couples TRBV5-1 to TRBJ2-7, with D tentatively TRBD1 (6 bases). V was cut by 0 bases and J by 2 bases, with 12 bases left in between. Per the germline V gene, CDR1 is SGHRS and CDR2 is YFSETQ. This CDR3 comprises 15 residues. The CDR3 nucleotides read TGCGCCAGCAGCTTGGTAGGACAGTCAGCCTACGAGCAGTACTTC. Amino acid sequence: CASSLVGQSAYEQYF. Based on the CDR3 plus reference TRBV5-1 and TRBJ2-7, the full variable domain is KAGVTQTPRYLIKTRGQQVTLSCSPISGHRSVSWYQQTPGQGLQFLFEYFSETQRNKGNFPGRFSGRQFSNSRSEMNVSTLELGDSALYLCASSLVGQSAYEQYFGPGTRLTVT.

Here the CDR3 DNA reads TGTGCCAGCAGCCGGGACGCAGCTAGCACAGATACGCAGTATTTT. Protein: CASSRDAASTDTQYF. This rearrangement joins TRBV7-9 to TRBJ2-3; D is tentatively TRBD1 or TRBD2 (5 bases each). CDR1 and CDR2 (germline): SEHNR, FQNEAQ (reference sequence). The V gene lost 5 bases and the J gene lost 0 bases, with 12 bases spanning the gap. This CDR3 contains 15 residues.

V is TRBV24-1 and J is TRBJ2-7; D might be TRBD2 (7 bases). With 3 bases removed from V and 5 bases from J, the gap between germline ends came to 13 bases. Germline-derived CDR1 and CDR2 are KGHDR and SFDVKD. The CDR3 extends over 14 amino acids. The CDR3 DNA reads TGTGCCACCAGTGATCCCCGGGGGGCCAACGAGCAGTACTTC. Its protein product is CATSDPRGANEQYF.

The V call is TRBV9, the J call TRBJ1-1, with TRBD1 matching over 7 bases. The CDR3 extends over 15 amino acids. Trimming cost V 0 bases and J 0 bases; bases outside gene matches: 2. Germline lookup yields CDR1 SGDLS and CDR2 YYNGEE. The CDR3 loop is CASSVDGTVNTEAFF. CDR3 DNA: TGTGCCAGCAGCGTAGATGGGACAGTGAACACTGAAGCTTTCTTT.

The CDR3 here is CASSFNGEDTEAFF. CDR3 DNA: TGTGCCAGCAGCTTCAACGGGGAGGACACTGAAGCTTTCTTT. This rearrangement joins TRBV7-8 to TRBJ1-1; D call uncertain. This CDR3 has 14 amino acids. Germline V gene data show CDR1 as SGHVS and CDR2 as FQNEAQ. V gave up 3 bases and J gave up 3 bases, with 11 bases separating them.

This clone was seen once. This chain connects TRBV6-5 to TRBJ1-1, with D possibly being TRBD1 (6 bases). This CDR3 comprises 14 residues. Germline loops: CDR1 MNHEY, CDR2 SVGAGI. Trimming shortened V by 6 bases and J by 4 bases, and 15 bases separated the two germline ends. This CDR3 is CASRGGRGGTEAFF. DNA of the CDR3: TGTGCCAGCAGGGGGGGGCGCGGCGGCACTGAAGCTTTCTTT.

The chain has TRBV19 and TRBJ2-7, with TRBD1 matching over 11 bases. This CDR3 has 14 residues. With V trimmed by 10 bases and J by 2 bases, 7 bases remained unmatched. The V gene's germline CDR1 is LNHDA and CDR2 SQIVND (reference sequence). The DNA of the CDR3 is TGTGCCACGCAACCGGGACAGGGGGCCTACGAGCAGTACTTC. Its translation: CATQPGQGAYEQYF.

This clone is a singleton in its sample. The chain is built from TRBV2 and TRBJ1-1, with 9 bases identical to TRBD1. Per germline, CDR1 SNHLY and CDR2 FYNNEI. The CDR3 totals 12 residues. V lost 8 bases and J lost 5; bases outside the gene matches: 3. Here the CDR3 reads CASGTGWTEAFF. The CDR3 nucleotides are TGTGCCAGCGGGACAGGGTGGACTGAAGCTTTCTTT.

This clone was found a few times. This chain links TRBV4-2 with TRBJ2-3; the D gene is possibly TRBD2 (6 bases). The CDR3 length is 16 residues. Germline V gene data show CDR1 as LGHNA and CDR2 as YNFKEQ. V was shortened by 6 bases and J by 0 bases, with 16 bases between the two germline ends. In nucleotides, the CDR3 is TGTGCCAGCAGTCGGGTATCGGGAGCTAGCACAGATACGCAGTATTTT. It encodes CASSRVSGASTDTQYF.

The chain is built from TRBV11-2 and TRBJ2-7; D might be TRBD2 (5 bases). The CDR3 contains 13 residues. V lost 5 bases, J lost 5 bases, and 13 bases lay in between. The germline V gene encodes CDR1 SGHAT and CDR2 FQNNGV. In DNA form, the CDR3 reads TGTGCCAGCAGCCAGCGGAGAGCCGACGAGCAGTACTTC. This translates into CASSQRRADEQYF.

The CDR3 sequence is CAWKSSSYNSPLHF. The CDR3 coding sequence is TGTGCCTGGAAATCGAGCTCCTATAATTCACCCCTCCACTTT. This sequence joins TRBV30 and TRBJ1-6; D unclear. CDR1 and CDR2 (germline): GTSNPN, SVGIG (reference sequence). V dropped 4 bases and J dropped 0 bases, with 7 bases sitting between them. The CDR3 covers 14 residues.

The chain has TRBV5-1 and TRBJ2-2, with a weak D call TRBD2 (6 bases). Trimming shortened V by 5 bases and J by 5 bases, and 13 bases separated the two germline ends. Germline V gene lookup returns CDR1 SGHRS and CDR2 YFSETQ. The CDR3 runs to 14 residues. CDR3: CASRTAGRTGELFF. CDR3 bases: TGCGCCAGCAGGACGGCGGGAAGAACCGGGGAGCTGTTTTTT.

This chain connects TRBV28 to TRBJ2-7; TRBD1 matches 12 bases. Trimming cost V 5 bases and J 5 bases; bases outside gene matches: 7. CDR1 MDHEN and CDR2 SYDVKM come from the germline V gene. This CDR3 is 15 amino acids long. CDR3 residues: CASSPPGQGAHEQYF. For the CDR3, the DNA is TGTGCCAGCAGTCCTCCGGGACAGGGGGCTCACGAGCAGTACTTC.

The chain couples TRBV19 to TRBJ1-3, with a tentative D call TRBD1 (6 bases). This CDR3 is built from 16 residues. From germline, CDR1 is LNHDA and CDR2 SQIVND (reference sequence). V was pared by 5 bases and J by 1 base, with 15 bases between. The CDR3 bases are TGTGCCAGTAGTTCCAGGACAGTAACTTCTGGAAACACCATATATTTT. Protein sequence: CASSSRTVTSGNTIYF.

The genes are TRBV4-3 and TRBJ2-7; D not resolved. The CDR3 length is 15 residues. V was trimmed by 4 bases and J by 6 bases, leaving 19 bases between them. Germline V gives CDR1 LGHNA, CDR2 YSLEER. Written as DNA, the CDR3 is TGCGCCAGCAGCCCTCGGGTCTCCACCTTGGCCGAGCAGTACTTC. This codes for CASSPRVSTLAEQYF.

The gene calls are TRBV2 and TRBJ1-2; D ambiguous. The germline V gene has CDR1 SNHLY and CDR2 FYNNEI. V was pared by 3 bases and J by 4 bases, with 15 bases between. CDR3 length: 15 amino acids. CDR3 region: CASSEGLTPAYGYTF. CDR3 sequence (DNA): TGTGCCAGCAGTGAGGGCTTGACACCTGCCTATGGCTACACCTTC.